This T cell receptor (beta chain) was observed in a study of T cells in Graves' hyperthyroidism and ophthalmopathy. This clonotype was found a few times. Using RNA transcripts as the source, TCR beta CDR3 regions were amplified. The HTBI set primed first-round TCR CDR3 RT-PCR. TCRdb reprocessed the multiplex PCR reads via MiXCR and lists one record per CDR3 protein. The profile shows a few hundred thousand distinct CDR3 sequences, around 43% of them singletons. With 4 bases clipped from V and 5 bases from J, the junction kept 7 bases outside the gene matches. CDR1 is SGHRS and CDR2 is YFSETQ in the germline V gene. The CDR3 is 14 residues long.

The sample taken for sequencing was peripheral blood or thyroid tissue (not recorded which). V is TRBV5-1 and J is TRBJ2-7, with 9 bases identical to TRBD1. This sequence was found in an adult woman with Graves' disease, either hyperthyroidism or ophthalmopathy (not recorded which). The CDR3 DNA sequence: TGCGCCAGCAGCGTACAGGGGGCTTTTAACGAGCAGTACTTC. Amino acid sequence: CASSVQGAFNEQYF.